The sequence of this TCR beta chain was determined in a study of T cells in localized non-small cell lung cancer. The ends lost 2 bases at V and 6 bases at J; junction bases unmatched: 1. The CDR3 sequence is 13 residues long. In germline, CDR1 is MNHEY, CDR2 SVGAGI. Assay: immunoSEQ multiplex PCR; the TCRdb copy retains only in-frame clones and omits some. The table has fewer than 40,000 clones, approximately 84% seen once. This clone was counted between two and nine times. Other DNA sequences of this sample code for an identical CDR3. The V and J genes are TRBV6-5 and TRBJ2-1, with 7 positions matching TRBD2. The receptor was isolated from an older male donor with stage III lung adenocarcinoma. The specimen comprised peripheral blood, sampled before any cancer treatment. The CDR3 reads CASSYGEGNEQFF. Written as DNA, the CDR3 is TGTGCCAGCAGTTACGGGGAGGGCAATGAGCAGTTCTTC.